The source of this T cell receptor beta chain is a study of response to subunit inactivated influenza vaccine. The study's findings and limits: There was a suggestion from the authors that each seasonal influenza vaccination recruits few new T cells.

CDR3 length: 14 amino acids. Germline V gene data show CDR1 as SGHRS and CDR2 as YFSETQ. V gave up 2 bases and J gave up 7 bases, with 12 bases separating them. TCRdb re-analysed the RT-PCR reads in MiXCR, keeping a single row per CDR3 protein. Among 490,000 or so distinct CDR3 sequences listed, 7.6% were seen once. Remarks on this clonotype: Its antigen is undetermined.

The chain employs TRBV5-1 and TRBJ2-2; D may match TRBD1 or TRBD2 (7 bases each). The specimen was PBMCs from blood, collected 23 months after vaccination. The sequence came from a man aged 45-69 years who received an inactivated influenza vaccine. The CDR3 sequence is CASSLRGDSGELFF. The CDR3 DNA reads as TGCGCCAGCAGCTTACGGGGGGACAGCGGGGAGCTGTTTTTT. Drawing the rest from reference TRBV5-1 and TRBJ2-2, the complete variable domain is KAGVTQTPRYLIKTRGQQVTLSCSPISGHRSVSWYQQTPGQGLQFLFEYFSETQRNKGNFPGRFSGRQFSNSRSEMNVSTLELGDSALYLCASSLRGDSGELFFGEGSRLTVL.